The 2 T cell receptor beta chains given below trace back to one sample, sequenced in a study of neurological immune-mediated disorders. One entry per CDR3 protein results from TCRdb running MiXCR on the 5' RACE reads. The sample records around 61,000 distinct CDR3 sequences, roughly 5% being singletons. The specimen was PBMCs. These receptor sequences come from a human donor with multiple sclerosis. The donor label of this sample is uncertain.

This clonotype was seen at least ten times. The rearrangement joins TRBV18 to TRBJ1-2; maybe TRBD1 (6 bases). Germline V gene data show CDR1 as KGHSH and CDR2 as LQKENI. The CDR3 has 14 amino acids. V was trimmed by 3 bases and J by 1 base, leaving 9 bases between them. The CDR3 loop reads CASSPDRSNYGYTF. CDR3 coding DNA: TGTGCCAGCTCACCCGACAGGAGTAACTATGGCTACACCTTC.

This clonotype was counted at least ten times. The chain uses TRBV20-1 and TRBJ2-3; 9 bases agree with TRBD2. CDR3 length equals 14 residues. V trimming: 4 bases; J trimming: 7 bases; junction bases outside the gene matches: 9. Looked up from germline, CDR1 is DFQATT and CDR2 is SNEGSKA (reference sequence). Here the CDR3 DNA reads TGCAGTGCTATTGGTGTAGCGGGGGATCATACGCAGTATTTT. Translating it yields CSAIGVAGDHTQYF.